These 10 T cell receptor beta chains were all obtained from the same sample, sequenced in a study of T cell repertoires in cytomegalovirus infection. TCRdb re-called the reads through MiXCR, storing one row per CDR3 protein. The sample contains 5,000 to 6,500 distinct CDR3 sequences, around 59% of which appear only once. The antigens of these receptors remain unknown. The material sequenced was PBMCs, sequenced either directly or after in vitro stimulation (not recorded which). The source is a human donor in good health (CMV status not recorded). Some clones in this sample may be carry-over from other donors' samples.

Details on this clonotype: The junction shows a germline mismatch at one end, possibly a read error. The rearrangement uses TRBV7-2 and TRBJ2-7; a possible D gene is TRBD1 (6 bases). Germline V lookup: CDR1 SGHTA, CDR2 FQGNSA. The CDR3 is 14 residues long. DNA for the CDR3: TGTGCCAGCAGCTGGGACACCCCTGGCGACGATGAGTACTTT. The encoded protein is CASSWDTPGDDEYF.

The rearrangement joins TRBV7-2 to TRBJ1-2, with a possible D match to TRBD1 (5 bases). The CDR3 covers 13 residues. V was clipped by 8 bases and J by 3 bases, with 13 bases between them. The germline V gene has CDR1 SGHTA and CDR2 FQGNSA. In nucleotides, the CDR3 is TGTGCCAGCCACCATGACAGTGACTATGGCTACACCTTC. It specifies CASHHDSDYGYTF.

The rearrangement links TRBV28 to TRBJ2-7, with a tentative D call TRBD2 (5 bases). CDR3 length equals 14 residues. The germline CDR1 and CDR2 sequences are MDHEN and SYDVKM. V lost 9 bases to trimming and J lost 10 bases, with 25 bases between them. The CDR3 nucleotides read TGTGCCAGAACTCCCACCCAACTAGACTACTATCAGTACTTC. This sequence encodes CARTPTQLDYYQYF.

For this clonotype: This may stem from a read error, because a much larger clone lies one nucleotide away. The V and J genes are TRBV7-9 and TRBJ2-2; 9 nucleotides line up with TRBD2. The V segment lost 5 bases and the J segment 10 bases; nucleotides outside the gene matches: 11. Germline values: CDR1 SEHNR, CDR2 FQNEAQ (reference sequence). The CDR3 consists of 15 residues. The CDR3 is CASSLGLARAVELFF. The CDR3 nucleotides are TGTGCCAGCAGCCTCGGACTAGCGAGAGCCGTGGAGCTGTTTTTT.

As to this clonotype: One junction end disagrees with the germline gene, perhaps due to a read error. The genes are TRBV7-2 and TRBJ1-5; D not resolved. Looked up from germline, CDR1 is SGHTA and CDR2 is FQGNSA. The CDR3 length is 15 residues. In nucleotides, the CDR3 is TGTGCCTGCAGCCCCGGGAAAGCTAGCAATAAGCCCCAGCATTTT. Its protein product is CACSPGKASNKPQHF.

As regards this clonotype: This CDR3 is missing its conserved last phenylalanine or tryptophan, likely due to a read error. V gene TRBV7-2 combines with J gene TRBJ2-7; tentatively, D is TRBD1 (5 bases). Germline loops: CDR1 SGHTA, CDR2 FQGNSA. This CDR3 has 14 residues. CDR3 in amino acids: CASSLDTPGYDQYC. In nucleotides, the CDR3 is TGTGCCAGCAGCTTGGACACCCCTGGCTACGATCAGTACTGC.

This clonotype was detected once. This chain links TRBV5-4 with TRBJ1-2, with 10 bases matching TRBD1. This CDR3 region has 14 residues. The trim removed 4 bases at V and 3 bases at J, leaving 3 bases unmatched. Germline lookup yields CDR1 SGHNT and CDR2 YYREEE (reference sequence). The CDR3 loop reads CASSPDRGDYGYTF. CDR3 DNA sequence: TGTGCCAGCAGCCCGGACAGGGGGGACTATGGCTACACCTTC.

The chain has TRBV7-2 and TRBJ2-1; 8 nucleotides agree with TRBD2. CDR1 is SGHTA, CDR2 FQGNSA, per germline. Trimming removed 5 bases from V and 9 bases from J; junction bases left unmatched: 18. The CDR3 is 17 residues long. CDR3 protein: CASSHATLAGRGAEQFF. The CDR3 bases are TGTGCCAGCAGCCATGCAACTCTAGCGGGCAGGGGAGCTGAGCAGTTCTTC.

This clonotype was recorded many times. The rearrangement uses TRBV7-9 and TRBJ1-1; the match to TRBD1 covers 9 bases. Losses at the gene ends were 3 bases for V and 0 bases for J; bases not matched to a gene: 5. CDR3 length: 16 amino acids. The germline V gene has CDR1 SEHNR and CDR2 FQNEAQ (reference sequence). The CDR3 reads CASSFDRGIMNTEAFF. In DNA, the CDR3 is TGTGCCAGCAGCTTTGACAGGGGGATCATGAACACTGAAGCTTTCTTT.

Worth noting for this clonotype: Its ends do not fully match the called genes, so a read error is possible. The chain couples TRBV28 to TRBJ2-1; D is perhaps TRBD2 (6 bases). CDR3 length: 14 amino acids. Germline V CDR1 and CDR2: MDHEN, SYDVKM. The CDR3 reads CSSSILTLAWEQFF. In nucleotides, the CDR3 is TGTTCCAGCTCCATCTTAACCCTAGCGTGGGAGCAGTTCTTC.